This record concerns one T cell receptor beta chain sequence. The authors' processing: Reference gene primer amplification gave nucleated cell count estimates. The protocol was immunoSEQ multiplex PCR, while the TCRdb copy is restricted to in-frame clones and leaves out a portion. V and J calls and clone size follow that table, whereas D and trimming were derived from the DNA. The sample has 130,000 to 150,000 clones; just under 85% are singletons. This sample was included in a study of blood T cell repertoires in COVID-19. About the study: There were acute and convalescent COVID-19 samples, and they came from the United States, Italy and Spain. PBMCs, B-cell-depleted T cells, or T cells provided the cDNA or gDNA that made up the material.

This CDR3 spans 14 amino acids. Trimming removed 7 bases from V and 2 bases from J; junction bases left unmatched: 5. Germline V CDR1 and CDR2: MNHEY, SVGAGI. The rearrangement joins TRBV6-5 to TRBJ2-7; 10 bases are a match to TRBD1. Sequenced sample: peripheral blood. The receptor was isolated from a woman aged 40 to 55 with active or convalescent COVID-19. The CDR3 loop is CASTTDRGTYEQYF. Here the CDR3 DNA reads TGTGCCAGCACTACGGACAGGGGGACCTACGAGCAGTACTTC.